This T cell receptor (beta chain) is drawn from a study of CXCR4 blockade with PD-1 therapy in pancreatic cancer. V was pared by 4 bases and J by 7 bases, with 20 bases between. There are 15 residues in the CDR3. Germline V gives CDR1 SGHNT, CDR2 YENEEA. Study-level points and caveats: Tumors were clonally expanded, mean approximately 0.14 versus 0.053 in healthy blood.

These archived tumors were resected from patients never given neoadjuvant therapy beforehand. As for this clone: What it recognizes is unknown.

This table comes from immunoSEQ multiplex PCR, and its TCRdb copy is limited to in-frame clones, with some not included. The sample shows over 7,500 clones, roughly 50% of them seen only once. This TCR came from a human donor with pancreatic ductal adenocarcinoma. This chain uses TRBV11-3 with TRBJ2-7; the D gene is possibly TRBD2 (6 bases). Sequencing used tumor tissue. CDR3 protein: CASSSIAAGSLEQYF. Written as DNA, the CDR3 is TGTGCCAGCAGCTCGATCGCGGCGGGAAGCTTAGAGCAGTACTTC.